The entry below describes one T cell receptor (beta chain). The assay was immunoSEQ multiplex PCR, and TCRdb's table has in-frame clones only and misses some. The repertoire holds about 160,000 clones, with approximately 94% as singletons. CDR3 length: 17 amino acids. CDR1 and CDR2 from the germline V gene are SGDLS and YYNGEE. After removal of 3 bases from V and 1 base from J, the junction contained 9 bases not matched to a gene. The data derive from a study of control samples from healthy donors and cancer patients. This TCR came from a woman between 40 and 50 years old in good health. The V call is TRBV9, the J call TRBJ1-4; 7 bases line up with TRBD1. Sequencing input: blood. The CDR3 loop reads CASSGGRGGGTNEKLFF. CDR3 DNA sequence: TGTGCCAGCAGCGGAGGCCGAGGGGGCGGAACTAATGAAAAACTGTTTTTT. Full variable domain (missing parts from reference TRBV9 and TRBJ1-4): DSGVTQTPKHLITATGQRVTLRCSPRSGDLSVYWYQQSLDQGLQFLIQYYNGEERAKGNILERFSAQQFPDLHSELNLSSLELGDSALYFCASSGGRGGGTNEKLFFGSGTQLSVL.